The clone carrying this T cell receptor (beta chain) was found once. The record originates from a study of cytomegalovirus exposure and HLA in healthy donors. This PCR relied on a set of 60 Vbeta primers and 13 Jbeta primers. TCRdb's table, derived via immunoSEQ multiplex PCR, lists solely in-frame clones and lacks some. The table lists some 150,000 clones, about four fifths of them singletons. V lost 2 bases and J 3 bases, leaving 9 bases between the germline ends. The CDR3 sequence is 14 residues long. CDR1 is SGHRS and CDR2 is YFSETQ in the germline V gene. The sequenced sample was PBMCs. This clonotype was sampled from a man aged 25-40 years in good health and CMV-seronegative. The chain links TRBV5-1 to TRBJ1-5; TRBD1 is a possible D gene (5 bases). CDR3 in DNA: TGCGCCAGCAGCTTATCCAGGGACAATCAGCCCCAGCATTTT. It translates to CASSLSRDNQPQHF.